A selection of T cell receptor beta chains follows, all from one sample in a study of beta chain features in type 1 diabetes. Using immunoSEQ multiplex PCR, the repertoire was profiled, and TCRdb retains in-frame clones only, with some absent. This sample carries 900,000 or so clones, roughly a sixth of them seen once, and the ten largest clones take about 0.02%. The source material was naive CD4+ T cells from blood. The source of these receptors is a young woman in good health. Both conserved end residues are part of each CDR3. Each record gives: V gene, J gene, CDR3 protein.

>TRBV6-6|TRBJ2-7
CASSSGTLTYEQYF
>TRBV9|TRBJ2-7
CASSVGLEDYEQYF
>TRBV9|TRBJ2-1
CASSVDPTWPGEQFF
>TRBV6-6|TRBJ2-5
CASTSGTTHRETQYF
>TRBV19|TRBJ1-4
CASSQSATNEKLFF
>TRBV9|TRBJ1-5
CASSVESGLSNQPQHF
>TRBV18|TRBJ2-7
CASSQDRGGAYEQYF
>TRBV18|TRBJ1-4
CASSSQGTGEKLFF
>TRBV7-9|TRBJ2-1
CASSFGSGSLTNEQFF
>TRBV2|TRBJ2-7
CASSELGIRYEQYF
>TRBV4-3|TRBJ2-3
CASSQVYGASTDTQYF
>TRBV15|TRBJ2-7
CATSRDPAGDYEQYF
>TRBV4-2|TRBJ2-2
CASSPLDTNTGELFF
>TRBV19|TRBJ2-3
CASSSIAGADTQYF
>TRBV5-1|TRBJ1-1
CASSLVTAGDTEAFF
>TRBV21-1|TRBJ2-1
CASSTQREGPANEQFF
>TRBV7-9|TRBJ1-1
CASSRGFVRGEAFF
>TRBV27|TRBJ2-2
CASRTSWTGELFF
>TRBV9|TRBJ2-2
CASSVGWSLTGELFF
>TRBV7-9|TRBJ1-4
CASSFRGRANEKLFF
>TRBV4-1|TRBJ1-2
CASSRGQGNYGYTF
>TRBV6-5|TRBJ2-1
CASSHAGEQFF
>TRBV4-1|TRBJ2-3
CASSRQDRDTQYF
>TRBV7-2|TRBJ1-2
CASSLGEMTGFGYTF
>TRBV29-1|TRBJ1-3
CSAGRGTGNTIYF
>TRBV7-9|TRBJ2-1
CASSLLAGDEQFF
>TRBV28|TRBJ2-2
CATQSPSSGSLRELFF
>TRBV27|TRBJ2-3
CASSLGPIPTDTQYF
>TRBV7-3|TRBJ2-3
CASSSQGPQYF
>TRBV7-2|TRBJ2-1
CASSPPRFIGDSEQFF
>TRBV29-1|TRBJ2-1
CSAAPAGRGSEQFF
>TRBV4-2|TRBJ2-1
CASSGANEQFF
>TRBV7-2|TRBJ2-1
CASSMLGVNEQFF
>TRBV28|TRBJ2-3
CASSFSGSINTQYF
>TRBV7-8|TRBJ2-5
CASSLGTGEAQTQYF
>TRBV27|TRBJ2-5
CASSLLAGGLETQYF
>TRBV9|TRBJ2-1
CASSPKVPIYNEQFF
>TRBV7-2|TRBJ2-7
CASSLQGLAGYEQYF
>TRBV5-1|TRBJ2-3
CASSLVGQDPDTQYF
>TRBV18|TRBJ2-1
CASSLSGQGYNEQFF
>TRBV7-9|TRBJ2-7
CASSLGSAGEGYEQYF
>TRBV5-1|TRBJ1-1
CASSGRQGQNTEAFF
>TRBV7-6|TRBJ2-2
CASSLPSGLAGVGELFF
>TRBV28|TRBJ1-2
CASKSLADYGYTF
>TRBV28|TRBJ2-7
CASSLWGAGEQYF
>TRBV6-5|TRBJ2-5
CASSYWAVGRETQYF
>TRBV21-1|TRBJ2-7
CASSTGDLAYEQYF
>TRBV5-1|TRBJ2-1
CASSLTSRYNEQFF
>TRBV18|TRBJ2-6
CASSPQGSGANVLTF